The rows below give T cell receptor beta chains drawn from one sample of a study of response to subunit inactivated influenza vaccine. One entry per CDR3 protein, called by TCRdb with MiXCR from the RT-PCR reads. The sample shows hundreds of thousands of distinct CDR3 sequences, about 15% of them seen only once. The starting material was PBMCs from blood, obtained 12 days after vaccination. The receptors originated from a man aged 45-65 years who received an inactivated influenza vaccine. The conserved cysteine and the conserved F or W are not part of the CDR3 here. Each record gives: V gene, J gene, CDR3 protein.

TRBV7-2	TRBJ2-5	ASSQPKAYFEETQY
TRBV11-2	TRBJ2-1	ASSPVGRLAENEQF
TRBV29-1	TRBJ2-7	SVLDRIIQY
TRBV4-3	TRBJ2-5	ASSQETQGYLETQY
TRBV5-5	TRBJ2-5	ASSLRHPQETQY
TRBV5-1	TRBJ2-5	ASSLGVAGGSQETQY
TRBV12-3/TRBV12-4	TRBJ2-5	ASTNLREFEETQY
TRBV12-3/TRBV12-4	TRBJ1-3	ASSLDYRAGNTIY
TRBV9	TRBJ1-2	ASSVEGHGYT
TRBV6-2/TRBV6-3	TRBJ2-1	ASSPRGGARQYNEQF
TRBV7-6	TRBJ2-7	ASSLAQQGYEQY
TRBV29-1	TRBJ2-6	SAIDPGAGANVLT
TRBV15	TRBJ2-1	ATSRDWITRLGNEQF
TRBV4-2	TRBJ2-1	ASSRVPNEQF
TRBV3-1	TRBJ2-7	ASSLGRGAEQY
TRBV6-2/TRBV6-3	TRBJ2-5	ASSHDRGATQY
TRBV6-1	TRBJ2-7	ASRVNGGGSYEQY
TRBV9	TRBJ2-1	ASSVDPPSAVNSYNEQF
TRBV18	TRBJ2-1	ASSPGLADYNEQF
TRBV20-1	TRBJ2-1	SARDQSSGTGVREQF
TRBV30	TRBJ1-1	AWSTGTANTEAF
TRBV7-2	TRBJ1-2	ASSYLEGAGGYT
TRBV29-1	TRBJ2-3	SVGVLGPTDTQY
TRBV5-1	TRBJ2-7	ASSVYEQY
TRBV4-1	TRBJ2-2	ASSQAQVGWDTGELF
TRBV28	TRBJ2-1	ASSLLLGTRDRGHNEQF
TRBV9	TRBJ2-1	ASSVGTGNNEQF
TRBV7-9	TRBJ2-1	ASSLEVTGEQF
TRBV5-4	TRBJ2-3	ASSFTERDTQY
TRBV14	TRBJ2-7	ASSQDLEGLAYEQY
TRBV15	TRBJ1-4	ATSRDGGTNEKLF
TRBV20-1	TRBJ2-1	SAPTVTGGGEQF
TRBV20-1	TRBJ2-6	SARVAGANVLT
TRBV29-1	TRBJ1-4	SVEAQPGEKLF
TRBV24-1	TRBJ2-3	ATSSIGLAEDTDTQY
TRBV7-9	TRBJ1-2	ASSSAGTGGNGGYT
TRBV7-9	TRBJ2-1	ASSHRGRGYMNEQF
TRBV11-2	TRBJ2-1	ASSSPHLGTGPYNEQF
TRBV6-2/TRBV6-3	TRBJ2-5	ASISGLAGGQETQY
TRBV7-9	TRBJ1-2	ASSTGQGPYGYT
TRBV12-3/TRBV12-4	TRBJ1-5	ASSRSGTKNQPQH
TRBV5-4	TRBJ2-2	ASSDWLGELF
TRBV5-1	TRBJ1-2	ASSLRRGEFFTGYT
TRBV2	TRBJ2-3	ASRIDRNVDTQY
TRBV29-1	TRBJ2-7	SVIALAGGEQY
TRBV7-2	TRBJ1-5	ASTRVAGRFYNQPQH
TRBV15	TRBJ2-3	ATSRGTDTQY
TRBV12-3/TRBV12-4	TRBJ2-7	ASSSGGRYEQY
TRBV20-1	TRBJ1-2	SARNRVEGYT
TRBV12-3/TRBV12-4	TRBJ2-5	ASSLTAQETQY
TRBV4-3	TRBJ2-5	ASSQDTTGQETQY
TRBV4-3	TRBJ2-6	ASSQDLRRNSGGANVLT
TRBV6-5	TRBJ2-7	ASSYSAGGTQFPYEQY
TRBV27	TRBJ2-1	AIRGTSDNVEQF
TRBV12-3/TRBV12-4	TRBJ2-7	ASRPDSGEQY